These 24 T cell receptor beta chains came from one sample sequenced in a study of T cells in women clearing cervical HPV infection (dated 2018 in TCRdb). Library preparation was by the immunoSEQ multiplex PCR assay. What TCRdb holds here is the immuneACCESS table cut down to in-frame rearrangements. Part of the clones is not present; checked against another copy, under half of the missing clones reflect an unresolved V gene, and the others are unexplained. The table for this sample lists approximately 24,000 clones. The ten top clones hold 5.4% of the sample. What was sequenced was blood buffy coat. The receptors derive from a woman between 18 and 75 years old with a cervical HPV16 infection that either progressed to CIN3+ or cleared (not recorded which).

As concerns this clone: The observed sequence ends 3 residues before the CDR3 terminus, with the missing tail filled in from the germline J gene. The rearrangement uses TRBV15 and TRBJ2-1; TRBD2 matches 7 bases. The CDR3 consists of 15 residues. The germline V gene has CDR1 LNHNV and CDR2 YYDKDF (reference sequence). V dropped 0 bases and J dropped 9; count of bases not matched to a gene: 8. CDR3 in amino acids: CATSRDSITSVEQFF. CDR3 bases read: TGTGCCACCAGCAGAGATTCGATAACTAGCGTTGAG.

A note on this clone: The read terminates 3 residues before the CDR3 end, so the remaining end is supplied by the germline J gene. The chain combines TRBV5-1 with TRBJ2-1; TRBD2 is a possible D gene (5 bases). The germline V and J ends were trimmed by 0 bases and 8 bases, with 9 bases remaining between them. The CDR3 has 13 residues. Germline CDR1 reads SGHRS; CDR2 reads YFSETQ. The CDR3 bases that were read are TGCGCCAGCAGCTTGGCGGGGAGTGATGAG. It is translated as CASSLAGSDE. The entire CDR3 reads CASSLAGSDEQFF.

Comments on this clone: The CDR3 is cut off 3 residues early in the read; its end comes from the germline J gene. The J gene is TRBJ1-1, the V gene TRBV7-9; 7 nucleotides line up with TRBD1. The CDR3 consists of 15 residues. Germline CDR1 and CDR2: SEHNR and FQNEAQ (reference sequence). CDR3 bases read: TGTGCCAGCAGCTTACTTAAGAGGGGGCGCGAGACA. Translation gives CASSLLKRGRET. The complete CDR3 sequence is CASSLLKRGRETAFF. Together with reference TRBV7-9 and TRBJ1-1, the CDR3 gives the full variable domain: DTGVSQNPRHKITKRGQNVTFRCDPISEHNRLYWYRQTLGQGPEFLTYFQNEAQLEKSRLLSDRFSAERPKGSFSTLEIQRTEQGDSAMYLCASSLLKRGRETAFFGQGTRLTVV.

Turning to this clone: The read ends 3 residues early relative to the CDR3; the germline J gene fills the gap. V usage is TRBV5-6 and J usage is TRBJ1-6, with D maybe TRBD1 (5 bases). Germline assignment: CDR1 SGHDT and CDR2 YYEEEE. The CDR3 has 14 amino acids. CDR3 DNA (partial): TGTGCCAGCAGCTTGGCCAATATGCGGGGGCCC. This gives the protein CASSLANMRGP. The full CDR3 protein reads CASSLANMRGPLHF. The full variable domain, completed using reference TRBV5-6 and TRBJ1-6, is DAGVTQSPTHLIKTRGQQVTLRCSPKSGHDTVSWYQQALGQGPQFIFQYYEEEERQRGNFPDRFSGHQFPNYSSELNVNALLLGDSALYLCASSLANMRGPLHFGNGTRLTVT.

Concerning this clone itself: The missing CDR3 end, 3 residues past where the read stops, is filled in from the germline J gene. The rearrangement joins TRBV20-1 to TRBJ1-5; D is possibly TRBD1 (6 bases). V was pared by 0 bases and J by 3 bases, with 12 bases between. Germline loops: CDR1 DFQATT, CDR2 SNEGSKA (reference sequence). The CDR3 length is 15 residues. The DNA read from the CDR3 is TGCAGTGCTAGAGAGCCCAGGGGAGCCAATCAGCCC. Translated, it gives CSAREPRGANQP. The entire CDR3 protein reads CSAREPRGANQPQHF.

Notes on this clone: The read halts 3 residues ahead of the CDR3 end, with the missing end drawn from the germline J gene. V gene TRBV6-2 or TRBV6-3 combines with J gene TRBJ1-2; D not certain. The length of the CDR3 is 15 residues. CDR1 is MNHEY, CDR2 SVGEGT, per germline. CDR3 sequence: CASSPTSGRSADYTF. The sequenced part of the CDR3 DNA is TGTGCCAGCAGTCCGACTAGCGGGAGGTCCGCTGAC.

Turning to this clone: The CDR3 is cut off 3 residues early in the read; its end comes from the germline J gene. Other DNA sequences from this sample encode an identical CDR3 as well. V gene TRBV7-3 combines with J gene TRBJ1-3; D is possibly TRBD1 (5 bases). Trimming removed 5 bases at V and 2 bases at J, with 19 bases between. Germline V gives CDR1 SGHTA, CDR2 FQGTGA. The CDR3 has 17 residues. The CDR3 region is CASSPPGGSVTGNTIYF. CDR3 bases read: TGTGCCAGCAGCCCCCCGGGGGGGTCTGTTACTGGAAACACC.

As regards this clone: The CDR3 end is not reached by the read, which stops 3 residues before it; the germline J gene fills it in. The chain links TRBV19 to TRBJ2-3, with D perhaps assigned TRBD1 or TRBD2 (5 bases each). Germline V CDR1 and CDR2: LNHDA, SQIVND (reference sequence). This CDR3 has 14 residues. CDR3 DNA (partial): TGTGCCAGTAGTATACTCCCAGGGAGTCAGCCG. It translates to CASSILPGSQP. The entire CDR3 protein reads CASSILPGSQPQYF.

Concerning this clone: The CDR3 extends 3 residues past the end of the read, so its final part is completed from the germline J gene. The chain combines TRBV11-2 with TRBJ1-2, with D hard to call. The germline V and J ends were trimmed by 1 base and 5 bases, with 2 bases remaining between them. Germline loops: CDR1 SGHAT, CDR2 FQNNGV. The CDR3 extends over 11 amino acids. CDR3 protein: CASSLVYGYTF. The sequenced CDR3 bases are TGTGCCAGCAGCTTAGTATATGGC.

Turning to this clone: The read ends 3 residues shy of where the CDR3 ends; the end is completed using the germline J gene. This rearrangement joins TRBV10-2 to TRBJ1-2, with D possibly TRBD1 on 6 matching bases. The CDR3 covers 17 residues. Germline CDR1 is WSHSY and CDR2 is SAAADI. V was clipped by 2 bases and J by 6 bases, with 22 bases between them. CDR3 amino acids: CASSEVGLRRGDNGYTF. CDR3 DNA, as far as it was read: TGCGCCAGCAGTGAGGTCGGGCTTCGCAGGGGTGATAATGGC.

As for this clone: From the germline J gene comes the end of the CDR3, since the read stops 3 residues before it. This chain links TRBV30 with TRBJ1-1; 7 bases match TRBD1. This CDR3 region has 14 residues. Germline V gene lookup returns CDR1 GTSNPN and CDR2 SVGIG (reference sequence). V lost 0 bases to trimming and J lost 0 bases; unmatched junction nucleotides: 1. The CDR3 DNA, read in part, is TGTGCCTGGAGTGTACAGGGGATGAACACTGAA. The encoded protein is CAWSVQGMNTE. The entire CDR3 protein is CAWSVQGMNTEAFF.

In regard to this clone: The CDR3 extends 3 residues past the end of the read, so its final part is completed from the germline J gene. This chain joins TRBV15 and TRBJ2-3, with 7 bases matching TRBD2. V was clipped by 4 bases and J by 0 bases; unmatched bases: 1. Germline V gene sequence: CDR1 LNHNV, CDR2 YYDKDF (reference sequence). The CDR3 runs 14 residues. The part of the CDR3 DNA that was read is TGTGCCACCAGCAAGGGACTAAGCACAGATACG. It specifies CATSKGLSTDT. The CDR3 in its entirety is CATSKGLSTDTQYF.

Points on this clone: Read sequence stops 3 residues before the CDR3 end, and the germline J gene provides the missing end. The V call is TRBV7-3, the J call TRBJ1-2; D might be TRBD1 (6 bases). Germline CDR1 is SGHTA and CDR2 is FQGTGA. The length of the CDR3 is 17 residues. CDR3: CASSPYRLAGATNDYTF. Partial CDR3 DNA: TGTGCCAGCAGCCCCTACCGACTAGCGGGGGCTACCAATGAC.

In regard to this clone: The read ends 3 residues shy of where the CDR3 ends; the end is completed using the germline J gene. The chain carries TRBV5-1 and TRBJ2-3; TRBD1 might be the D (5 bases). The V gene's germline CDR1 is SGHRS and CDR2 YFSETQ. This CDR3 is 15 amino acids long. CDR3 protein: CASSLAGHGQETQYF. The DNA read from the CDR3 is TGCGCCAGCAGCTTGGCCGGACACGGCCAAGAGACG.

CDR3 DNA (partial): TGCAGTGCGGGTATCCCGGGACAGGGCTACGAG. This codes for CSAGIPGQGYE. The full-length CDR3 reads as CSAGIPGQGYEQYF. The chain links TRBV20-1 to TRBJ2-7; TRBD1 matches 9 bases. The CDR3 goes on 3 residues after the read ends, and that part is filled in from the germline J gene. CDR1 is DFQATT, CDR2 SNEGSKA, per germline (reference sequence). J was trimmed by 3 bases and V by 6 bases; bases with no gene match: 9. The length of the CDR3 is 14 residues.

Turning to this clone: With the read ending 3 residues before the CDR3 end, the germline J gene is used to fill in that end. V and J are TRBV7-3 and TRBJ2-5; TRBD2 agrees at 7 bases. The CDR3 consists of 15 residues. In germline, CDR1 is SGHTA, CDR2 FQGTGA. After removal of 1 base from V and 3 bases from J, the junction contained 5 bases not matched to a gene. The sequenced CDR3 bases are TGTGCCAGCAGCTTAAGGAGGCTAGCGGAAGAGACC. Its translation is CASSLRRLAEET. Given in full, the CDR3 is CASSLRRLAEETQYF. The full variable domain, in which reference TRBV7-3 and TRBJ2-5 provide the parts outside the CDR3, is GAGVSQTPSNKVTEKGKYVELRCDPISGHTALYWYRQSLGQGPEFLIYFQGTGAADDSGLPNDRFFAVRPEGSVSTLKIQRTERGDSAVYLCASSLRRLAEETQYFGPGTRLLVL.

Note on this clone: The read terminates 3 residues ahead of where the CDR3 ends, so the germline J gene completes it. J is TRBJ2-3 and V is TRBV5-1; the match to TRBD1 covers 10 bases. This CDR3 has 15 amino acids. Germline V gives CDR1 SGHRS, CDR2 YFSETQ. Losses at the gene ends were 4 bases for V and 2 bases for J; bases not matched to a gene: 4. The CDR3 sequence is CASSTGTGVTDTQYF. CDR3 bases read: TGCGCCAGCAGCACCGGGACAGGGGTCACAGATACG.

This clone is deemed medium-sized by its frequency. From the germline J gene comes the end of the CDR3, since the read stops 3 residues before it. This chain joins TRBV23-1 and TRBJ2-3, with 7 bases aligning to TRBD1. TRBV23-1 is treated as an ORF (open reading frame) with a function not yet certain. This CDR3 has 16 residues. This CDR3 reads CASSQSGPRQGETQYF. The sequenced CDR3 bases are TGCGCCAGCAGTCAATCTGGTCCGAGACAGGGTGAGACG.

About this clone: Coverage ceases 3 residues before the CDR3 finishes, and the germline J gene fills in the end. This chain links TRBV19 with TRBJ2-3, with TRBD1 matching 10 bases. Trimming removed 6 bases from V and 1 base from J; junction bases left unmatched: 13. In germline, CDR1 is LNHDA, CDR2 SQIVND (reference sequence). The CDR3 consists of 18 residues. The CDR3 DNA, read in part, is TGTGCCAGTAGGATCCTGGGGACAGGGGCGACCCGCACAGATACG. It specifies CASRILGTGATRTDT. The CDR3 reads in full as CASRILGTGATRTDTQYF.

With respect to this clone: The read ends 3 residues early relative to the CDR3; the germline J gene fills the gap. This sequence joins TRBV2 and TRBJ2-5, with a possible D match to TRBD1 (5 bases). Germline CDR1 SNHLY, CDR2 FYNNEI. The V end lost 7 bases, the J end lost 3 bases, and 6 bases lay between the germline ends. The CDR3 runs 11 residues. The covered CDR3 bases are TGTGCCAGCAAGACAGAAGAGACC. Translating gives CASKTEET. The whole CDR3 reads CASKTEETQYF. Full variable domain (missing parts from reference TRBV2 and TRBJ2-5): EPEVTQTPSHQVTQMGQEVILRCVPISNHLYFYWYRQILGQKVEFLVSFYNNEISEKSEIFDDQFSVERPDGSNFTLKIRSTKLEDSAMYFCASKTEETQYFGPGTRLLVL.

With respect to this clone: Read sequence stops 3 residues before the CDR3 end, and the germline J gene provides the missing end. V gene TRBV19 combines with J gene TRBJ1-3; 11 nucleotides agree with TRBD1. CDR1 LNHDA and CDR2 SQIVND come from the germline V gene (reference sequence). J gave up 4 bases and V 10 bases, and 6 bases lay outside the gene matches. The CDR3 runs to 14 residues. The CDR3 spells CATRDRGLGNTIYF. The part of the CDR3 DNA that was read is TGTGCCACCCGGGACAGGGGGTTAGGAAACACC.

As to this clone: With the read ending 3 residues before the CDR3 end, the germline J gene is used to fill in that end. V and J are TRBV20-1 and TRBJ1-2; D perhaps matches TRBD1 (5 bases). The CDR3 has 11 residues. Germline loops: CDR1 DFQATT, CDR2 SNEGSKA (reference sequence). The CDR3 loop reads CSARQGRGYTF. Incomplete CDR3 DNA: TGCAGTGCTAGACAGGGTCGCGGC.

The CDR3 bases that were read are TGTGCCAGCAGCTTAGGGACAATCACCGGGGAG. This translates into CASSLGTITGE. The whole CDR3 reads CASSLGTITGELFF. This rearrangement joins TRBV7-2 to TRBJ2-2; a possible D gene is TRBD1 (5 bases). The read comes to an end 3 residues before the CDR3 does, leaving the germline J gene to fill in the end. The CDR3 has 14 residues. In germline, CDR1 is SGHTA, CDR2 FQGNSA. The ends were cut back, 1 base at V and 4 bases at J, with 7 bases in the middle.

Of note for this clone: Sequencing ends 3 residues short of the CDR3 end; the germline J gene provides the rest. The chain has TRBV20-1 and TRBJ1-6, with 7 bases that match TRBD1. Trimming at V came to 3 bases and at J to 2 bases, leaving 7 bases not matched to a gene. The germline gives CDR1 DFQATT, CDR2 SNEGSKA (reference sequence). This CDR3 region has 16 residues. The chain's CDR3 is CSARGQTPTYNSPLHF. The part of the CDR3 DNA that was read is TGCAGTGCTAGGGGACAGACCCCCACCTATAATTCACCC.